The 25 T cell receptor beta chains presented below share a single source sample, sequenced in a study of CD8 T cells in Susac syndrome (dated by TCRdb to 2018 to 2020). Libraries were built with the immunoSEQ multiplex PCR assay. RNA was extracted with the RNeasy kit and roughly 0.5 to 1 ug was reverse transcribed using random hexamers. TCRdb reanalyzed the raw reads on its own, using fastp at Q25 for trimming and MiXCR for clone calling, and kept in-frame beta chains. One record per CDR3 amino acid sequence lists the most common genes and DNA. Across this sample there are roughly 120,000 distinct CDR3 sequences, with about 94% seen only once. The leading ten clones occupy 0.1% to 0.15% of the sample. The sequenced sample consisted of CD4+ T cells from PBMCs. The receptor source for this set is a human donor with multiple sclerosis.

V and J are TRBV3-1 and TRBJ2-3; the D gene is possibly TRBD2 (5 bases). The CDR3 sequence is 16 residues long. Trimming pared 2 bases from V and 4 bases from J, leaving 16 bases between. The germline CDR1 and CDR2 sequences are LGHDT and YNNKEL (reference sequence). CDR3 in DNA: TGTGCCAGCAGCCAACAACGGCACGAAGCGGCAGATACGCAGTATTTT. Translated, it gives CASSQQRHEAADTQYF.

V and J are TRBV5-6 and TRBJ2-7; D is perhaps TRBD2 (5 bases). Germline V lookup: CDR1 SGHDT, CDR2 YYEEEE. Trimming cost V 4 bases and J 0 bases, with 8 bases left between them. This CDR3 has 13 residues. CDR3 loop: CASSIGISYEQYF. CDR3 DNA: TGTGCCAGCAGCATCGGGATCTCCTACGAGCAGTACTTC.

This clonotype was counted once. The chain couples TRBV7-9 to TRBJ2-7; D is perhaps TRBD2 (7 bases). Germline-derived CDR1 and CDR2 are SEHNR and FQNEAQ (reference sequence). This CDR3 spans 14 amino acids. Trimming left V 5 bases short and J 5 bases short, with 16 bases between. The CDR3 DNA sequence: TGTGCCAGCAGCCCAAGGGGGGGTCTCGACGAGCAGTACTTC. Translating it yields CASSPRGGLDEQYF.

This clonotype was seen once. The chain joins TRBV14 to TRBJ1-4; the match to TRBD1 covers 9 bases. Per germline, CDR1 SGHDN and CDR2 FVKESK. This CDR3 is built from 15 residues. The junction had 10 bases not matched to a gene; V was cut back by 6 bases and J by 8 bases. This chain's CDR3 is CASRSTGQGGEKLFF. The CDR3 coding sequence is TGTGCCAGCAGGTCGACGGGACAGGGTGGGGAAAAACTGTTTTTT.

V and J are TRBV7-9 and TRBJ1-5; tentative D call: TRBD1 (5 bases). Per germline, CDR1 SEHNR and CDR2 FQNEAQ (reference sequence). The CDR3 runs 14 residues. The ends were cut back, 2 bases at V and 3 bases at J, with 8 bases in the middle. CDR3 protein: CASSLQGDNQPQHF. DNA for the CDR3: TGTGCCAGCAGCTTACAGGGCGACAATCAGCCCCAGCATTTT.

The chain recombines TRBV2 with TRBJ1-2; the D gene is possibly TRBD1 (6 bases). Germline V gene data show CDR1 as SNHLY and CDR2 as FYNNEI. The CDR3 contains 14 residues. Trimming removed 8 bases at V and 4 bases at J, with 17 bases between. CDR3 nucleotide sequence: TGTGCCAGCCTTCCCCCGGACAGATCCTATGGCTACACCTTC. It yields the protein CASLPPDRSYGYTF. The complete variable domain, with remaining parts taken from reference TRBV2 and TRBJ1-2, reads EPEVTQTPSHQVTQMGQEVILRCVPISNHLYFYWYRQILGQKVEFLVSFYNNEISEKSEIFDDQFSVERPDGSNFTLKIRSTKLEDSAMYFCASLPPDRSYGYTFGSGTRLTVV.

The gene calls are TRBV29-1 and TRBJ2-7, with a weak D call TRBD1 (6 bases). CDR1 is SQVTM and CDR2 is ANQGSEA in the germline V gene. CDR3 length: 13 residues. The V end lost 6 bases, the J end lost 6 bases, and 18 bases lay between the germline ends. The CDR3 spells CSVSGQRYGEQYF. Written as DNA, the CDR3 is TGCAGCGTGTCTGGACAGCGGTATGGCGAGCAGTACTTC.

The chain recombines TRBV9 with TRBJ1-3; D might be TRBD1 (5 bases). The V and J ends lost 5 bases and 1 base respectively, with 16 bases between them. This CDR3 comprises 16 residues. CDR1 SGDLS and CDR2 YYNGEE come from the germline V gene. This chain's CDR3 is CASSFFPDTSGNTIYF. The CDR3 coding sequence is TGTGCCAGCAGTTTCTTTCCGGACACGTCTGGAAACACCATATATTTT. The full variable domain, its missing parts supplied by reference TRBV9 and TRBJ1-3, is DSGVTQTPKHLITATGQRVTLRCSPRSGDLSVYWYQQSLDQGLQFLIQYYNGEERAKGNILERFSAQQFPDLHSELNLSSLELGDSALYFCASSFFPDTSGNTIYFGEGSWLTVV.

The rearrangement uses TRBV29-1 and TRBJ2-2; D unresolved. Trimming pared 1 base from V and 4 bases from J, leaving 7 bases between. The CDR3 covers 13 residues. CDR1 and CDR2 from the germline V gene are SQVTM and ANQGSEA. The CDR3 reads CSVEGRITGELFF. The CDR3 nucleotides are TGCAGCGTTGAAGGCAGGATCACCGGGGAGCTGTTTTTT.

J is TRBJ1-5 and V is TRBV19, with unresolved D. Germline CDR1 LNHDA, CDR2 SQIVND (reference sequence). The CDR3 is 14 residues long. Trimming shortened V by 3 bases and J by 3 bases, and 9 bases separated the two germline ends. The CDR3, as DNA: TGTGCCAGTAGTATCGAACAGTTCAATCAGCCCCAGCATTTT. As protein: CASSIEQFNQPQHF.

This chain connects TRBV2 to TRBJ2-3; 10 nucleotides match TRBD2. Germline CDR1 and CDR2: SNHLY and FYNNEI. Unmatched junction bases numbered 3, after V lost 5 bases and J lost 4 bases. CDR3 length equals 14 residues. The chain's CDR3 is CASSTSGTPDTQYF. The CDR3 DNA reads as TGTGCCAGCAGTACTAGCGGGACCCCAGATACGCAGTATTTT. The full variable domain, completed using reference TRBV2 and TRBJ2-3, is EPEVTQTPSHQVTQMGQEVILRCVPISNHLYFYWYRQILGQKVEFLVSFYNNEISEKSEIFDDQFSVERPDGSNFTLKIRSTKLEDSAMYFCASSTSGTPDTQYFGPGTRLTVL.

The chain recombines TRBV6-6 with TRBJ2-6; no clear D gene. Trimming removed 8 bases at V and 2 bases at J, with 10 bases between. Germline V gene data show CDR1 as MNHNY and CDR2 as SVGAGI (reference sequence). The CDR3 is made up of 14 amino acids. In nucleotides, the CDR3 is TGTGCCAGCCACCTAAATACTGGGGCCAACGTCCTGACTTTC. Protein: CASHLNTGANVLTF.

The rearrangement links TRBV20-1 to TRBJ2-1, with 14 nucleotides matching TRBD2. The V and J ends lost 5 bases and 0 bases, in that order; junction bases with no gene match: 3. Germline CDR1 DFQATT, CDR2 SNEGSKA (reference sequence). This CDR3 has 16 residues. CDR3 in amino acids: CSAYGTSGSSYNEQFF. The CDR3 DNA reads as TGCAGTGCTTATGGGACTAGCGGGAGCTCCTACAATGAGCAGTTCTTC.

The V call is TRBV3-1, the J call TRBJ2-2; tentative D call: TRBD1 (6 bases). This CDR3 region has 15 residues. V lost 6 bases to trimming and J lost 1 base, with 12 bases between them. Germline CDR1 is LGHDT and CDR2 is YNNKEL (reference sequence). CDR3 loop: CASRPPTGNTGELFF. CDR3 sequence (DNA): TGTGCCAGCAGACCCCCGACAGGGAACACCGGGGAGCTGTTTTTT.

The chain has TRBV6-5 and TRBJ2-7; 7 bases are a match to TRBD1. The CDR3 has 14 residues. Germline CDR1 reads MNHEY; CDR2 reads SVGAGI. With V trimmed by 4 bases and J by 4 bases, 7 bases remained unmatched. The CDR3, as DNA: TGTGCCAGCAGTTCCTCCGGGACAGTTTACGAGCAGTACTTC. Its protein is CASSSSGTVYEQYF.

V and J are TRBV6-2 or TRBV6-3 and TRBJ1-1; perhaps TRBD1 as D (5 bases). Per the germline V gene, CDR1 is MNHEY and CDR2 is SVGEGT. CDR3 length: 12 amino acids. Trimming took 6 bases from V and 13 from J, leaving 18 bases between them. CDR3 coding DNA: TGTGCCAGCAGCCAAGTCCGGGACTACGGTTTCTTT. This gives the protein CASSQVRDYGFF.

The J gene is TRBJ2-2, the V gene TRBV29-1; no reliable D call. CDR3 length: 11 residues. V lost 7 bases to trimming and J lost 4 bases, with 7 bases between them. Germline V lookup: CDR1 SQVTM, CDR2 ANQGSEA. CDR3 loop: CSGRFTGELFF. For the CDR3, the DNA is TGCAGCGGAAGGTTCACCGGGGAGCTGTTTTTT.

V is TRBV4-2 and J is TRBJ2-5, with TRBD1 identical over 9 bases. J was trimmed by 5 bases and V by 0 bases; bases with no gene match: 10. CDR1 LGHNA and CDR2 YNFKEQ come from the germline V gene. This CDR3 contains 17 residues. CDR3 residues: CASSQEENRGLEETQYF. CDR3 coding DNA: TGTGCCAGCAGCCAAGAGGAGAACAGGGGGCTTGAGGAGACCCAGTACTTC.

This CDR3 is CASSDRRRTEAFF. CDR3 DNA: TGTGCCAGCAGTGATAGGCGGCGCACTGAAGCTTTCTTT. The gene calls are TRBV2 and TRBJ1-1; D is uncertain. Trimming removed 3 bases from V and 4 bases from J, with 9 bases in between. The CDR3 extends over 13 amino acids. The germline CDR1 and CDR2 sequences are SNHLY and FYNNEI.

V usage is TRBV3-1 and J usage is TRBJ1-2; unclear D gene. The CDR3 totals 14 residues. V lost 1 base, J lost 7 bases, and 13 bases lay in between. Looked up from germline, CDR1 is LGHDT and CDR2 is YNNKEL (reference sequence). Written as DNA, the CDR3 is TGTGCCAGCAGCCAAGGCGACACCCTAAGTGGCTACACCTTC. Translating it yields CASSQGDTLSGYTF.

This chain joins TRBV19 and TRBJ1-2; 11 nucleotides align to TRBD1. Germline lookup yields CDR1 LNHDA and CDR2 SQIVND (reference sequence). The CDR3 runs to 15 residues. V lost 0 bases to trimming and J lost 4 bases; unmatched junction nucleotides: 1. In DNA, the CDR3 is TGTGCCAGTAGTATAGAAGGGACAGGGGGCTATGGCTACACCTTC. Its translation is CASSIEGTGGYGYTF. The variable domain in full, completed from reference TRBV19 and TRBJ1-2, reads DGGITQSPKYLFRKEGQNVTLSCEQNLNHDAMYWYRQDPGQGLRLIYYSQIVNDFQKGDIAEGYSVSREKKESFPLTVTSAQKNPTAFYLCASSIEGTGGYGYTFGSGTRLTVV.

The rearrangement links TRBV20-1 to TRBJ1-4, with 8 bases lining up with TRBD1. Germline loops: CDR1 DFQATT, CDR2 SNEGSKA (reference sequence). Unmatched junction bases numbered 8, after V lost 3 bases and J lost 8 bases. CDR3 length: 14 residues. CDR3 bases: TGCAGTGCTAGCGATCGGACAGGGAACGAAAAACTGTTTTTT. Translated, it gives CSASDRTGNEKLFF.

This chain joins TRBV9 and TRBJ1-2; 8 bases are shared with TRBD1. The CDR3 has 14 amino acids. The junction had 11 bases not matched to a gene; V was cut back by 5 bases and J by 8 bases. Germline V gene lookup returns CDR1 SGDLS and CDR2 YYNGEE. The CDR3 region is CASSPLGQEYGYTF. CDR3 in DNA: TGTGCCAGCAGTCCTCTGGGACAGGAATACGGCTACACCTTC.

The V call is TRBV3-1, the J call TRBJ2-7, with 7 bases matching TRBD1. The germline V gene encodes CDR1 LGHDT and CDR2 YNNKEL (reference sequence). This CDR3 contains 14 residues. Unmatched junction bases numbered 7, after V lost 4 bases and J lost 4 bases. CDR3: CASSRAGTVYEQYF. In DNA form, the CDR3 reads TGTGCCAGCAGCCGGGCCGGGACAGTATACGAGCAGTACTTC.

The rearrangement links TRBV5-4 to TRBJ1-1, with D maybe TRBD1 (5 bases). The CDR3 is 14 residues long. Germline V lookup: CDR1 SGHNT, CDR2 YYREEE (reference sequence). Trimming cost V 4 bases and J 4 bases, with 14 bases left between them. The CDR3 is CASSREVGGTEAFF. The CDR3, as DNA: TGTGCCAGCAGCCGTGAGGTTGGGGGCACTGAAGCTTTCTTT.